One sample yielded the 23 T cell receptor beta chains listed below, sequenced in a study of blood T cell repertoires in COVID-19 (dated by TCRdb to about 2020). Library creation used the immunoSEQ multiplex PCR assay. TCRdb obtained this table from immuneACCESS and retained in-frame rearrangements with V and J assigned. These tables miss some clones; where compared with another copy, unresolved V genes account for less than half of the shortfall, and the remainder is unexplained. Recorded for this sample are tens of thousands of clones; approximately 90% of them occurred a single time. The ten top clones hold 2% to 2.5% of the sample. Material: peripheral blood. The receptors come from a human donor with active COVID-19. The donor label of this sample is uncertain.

The DNA for the CDR3 is TGTGCCAGCAGCTTAGGTCCGGGGAATGAGCAGTTCTTC. This encodes CASSLGPGNEQFF. The chain combines TRBV7-6 with TRBJ2-1; D might be TRBD2 (5 bases). Trimming stripped 1 base from V and 7 bases from J, with 8 bases between. This CDR3 has 13 amino acids. The germline gives CDR1 SGHVS, CDR2 FNYEAQ.

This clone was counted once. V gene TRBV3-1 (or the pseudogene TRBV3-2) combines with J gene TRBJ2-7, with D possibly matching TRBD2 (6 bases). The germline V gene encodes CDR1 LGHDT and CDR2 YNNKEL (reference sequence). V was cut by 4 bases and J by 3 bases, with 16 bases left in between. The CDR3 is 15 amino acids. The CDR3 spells CASSPPSGTDYEQYF. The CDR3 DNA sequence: TGTGCCAGCAGCCCTCCCTCCGGGACTGACTACGAGCAGTACTTC.

The CDR3 loop reads CASIANADNSPLHF. In DNA, the CDR3 is TGTGCCAGCATCGCCAACGCGGATAATTCACCCCTCCACTTT. The rearrangement uses TRBV6-5 and TRBJ1-6; D unclear. V lost 7 bases and J lost 5, with 12 bases in between. This CDR3 region has 14 residues. Germline V gene data show CDR1 as MNHEY and CDR2 as SVGAGI.

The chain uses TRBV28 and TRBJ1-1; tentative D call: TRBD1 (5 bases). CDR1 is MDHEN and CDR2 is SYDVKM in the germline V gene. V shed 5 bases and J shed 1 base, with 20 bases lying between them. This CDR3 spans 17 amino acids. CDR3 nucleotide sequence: TGTGCCAGCAGTGCGACGGGCAGGGCAACGCCGAACACTGAAGCTTTCTTT. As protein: CASSATGRATPNTEAFF.

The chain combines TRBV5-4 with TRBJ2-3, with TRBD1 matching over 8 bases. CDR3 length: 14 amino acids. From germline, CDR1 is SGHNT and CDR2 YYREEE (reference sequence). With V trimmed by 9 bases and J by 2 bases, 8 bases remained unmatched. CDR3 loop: CAMAGTGATDTQYF. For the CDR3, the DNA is TGTGCCATGGCCGGGACAGGCGCCACAGATACGCAGTATTTT.

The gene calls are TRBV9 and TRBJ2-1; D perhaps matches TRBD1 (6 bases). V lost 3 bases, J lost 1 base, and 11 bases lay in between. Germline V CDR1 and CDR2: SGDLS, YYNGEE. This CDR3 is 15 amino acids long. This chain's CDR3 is CASSGRDKSYNEQFF. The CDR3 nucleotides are TGTGCCAGCAGCGGCCGGGACAAGTCCTACAATGAGCAGTTCTTC.

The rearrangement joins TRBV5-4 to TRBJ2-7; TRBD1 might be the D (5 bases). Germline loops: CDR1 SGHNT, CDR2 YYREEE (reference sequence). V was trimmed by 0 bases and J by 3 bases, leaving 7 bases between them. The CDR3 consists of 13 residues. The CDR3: CASSLAQGYEQYF. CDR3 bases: TGTGCCAGCAGCTTGGCCCAGGGCTACGAGCAGTACTTC.

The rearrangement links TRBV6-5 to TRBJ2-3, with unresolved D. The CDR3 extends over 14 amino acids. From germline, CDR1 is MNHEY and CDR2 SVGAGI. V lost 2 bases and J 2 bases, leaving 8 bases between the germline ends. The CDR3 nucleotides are TGTGCCAGCAGTTACCAACGGTACACAGATACGCAGTATTTT. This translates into CASSYQRYTDTQYF.

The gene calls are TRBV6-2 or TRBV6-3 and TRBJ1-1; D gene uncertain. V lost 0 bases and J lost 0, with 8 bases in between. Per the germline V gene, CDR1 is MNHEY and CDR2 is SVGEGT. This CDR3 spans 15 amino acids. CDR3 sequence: CASSYSAELNTEAFF. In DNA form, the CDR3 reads TGTGCCAGCAGTTACTCGGCAGAATTGAACACTGAAGCTTTCTTT.

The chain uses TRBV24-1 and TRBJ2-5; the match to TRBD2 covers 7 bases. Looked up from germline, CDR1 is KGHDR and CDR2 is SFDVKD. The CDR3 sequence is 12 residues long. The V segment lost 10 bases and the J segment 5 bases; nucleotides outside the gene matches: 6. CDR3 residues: CATNGLDETQYF. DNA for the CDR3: TGTGCCACAAACGGACTAGACGAGACCCAGTACTTC.

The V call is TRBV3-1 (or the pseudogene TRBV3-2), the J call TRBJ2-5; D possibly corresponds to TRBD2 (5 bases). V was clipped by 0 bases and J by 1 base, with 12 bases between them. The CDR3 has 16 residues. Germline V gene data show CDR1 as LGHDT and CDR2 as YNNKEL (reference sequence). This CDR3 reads CASSQDFARGQETQYF. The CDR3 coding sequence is TGTGCCAGCAGCCAAGATTTCGCACGGGGCCAAGAGACCCAGTACTTC.

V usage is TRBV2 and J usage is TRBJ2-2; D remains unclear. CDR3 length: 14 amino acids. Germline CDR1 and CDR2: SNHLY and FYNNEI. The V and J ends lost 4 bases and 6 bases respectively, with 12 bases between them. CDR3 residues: CASSGLPGSGELFF. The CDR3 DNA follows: TGTGCCAGCAGTGGACTCCCCGGGTCCGGGGAGCTGTTTTTT.

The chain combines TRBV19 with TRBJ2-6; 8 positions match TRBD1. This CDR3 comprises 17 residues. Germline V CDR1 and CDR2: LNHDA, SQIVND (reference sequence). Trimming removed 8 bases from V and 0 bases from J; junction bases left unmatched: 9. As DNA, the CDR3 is TGTGCCAGTCAGGAGGGGACAGGAGCCTCTGGGGCCAACGTCCTGACTTTC. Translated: CASQEGTGASGANVLTF.

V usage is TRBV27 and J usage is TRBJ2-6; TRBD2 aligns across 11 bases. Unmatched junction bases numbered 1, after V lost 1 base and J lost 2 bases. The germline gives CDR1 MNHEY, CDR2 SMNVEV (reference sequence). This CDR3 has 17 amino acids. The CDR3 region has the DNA TGTGCCAGCAGTTTATTTAGCGGGGGGGCTGGGGCCAACGTCCTGACTTTC. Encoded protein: CASSLFSGGAGANVLTF.

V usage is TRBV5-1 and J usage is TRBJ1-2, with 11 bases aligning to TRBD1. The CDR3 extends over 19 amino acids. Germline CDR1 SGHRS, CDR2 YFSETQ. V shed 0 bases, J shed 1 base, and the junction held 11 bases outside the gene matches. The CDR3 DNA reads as TGCGCCAGCAGCTTGGACCCGGGGACAGGGGGAGCTCTTAACTATGGCTACACCTTC. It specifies CASSLDPGTGGALNYGYTF. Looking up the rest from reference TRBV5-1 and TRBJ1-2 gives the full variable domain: KAGVTQTPRYLIKTRGQQVTLSCSPISGHRSVSWYQQTPGQGLQFLFEYFSETQRNKGNFPGRFSGRQFSNSRSEMNVSTLELGDSALYLCASSLDPGTGGALNYGYTFGSGTRLTVV.

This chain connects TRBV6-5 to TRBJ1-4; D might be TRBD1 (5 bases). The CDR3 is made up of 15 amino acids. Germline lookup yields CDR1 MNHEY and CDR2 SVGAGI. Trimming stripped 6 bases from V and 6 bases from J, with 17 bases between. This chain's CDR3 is CASRRRGGADEKLFF. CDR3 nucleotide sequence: TGTGCCAGCAGGCGGCGAGGCGGGGCCGATGAAAAACTGTTTTTT.

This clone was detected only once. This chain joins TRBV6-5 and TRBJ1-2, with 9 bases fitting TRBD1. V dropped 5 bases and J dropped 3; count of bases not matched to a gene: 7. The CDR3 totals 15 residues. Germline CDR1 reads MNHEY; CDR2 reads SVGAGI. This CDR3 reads CASSPRTGEDYGYTF. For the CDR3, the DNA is TGTGCCAGCAGTCCCCGGACAGGGGAGGACTATGGCTACACCTTC.

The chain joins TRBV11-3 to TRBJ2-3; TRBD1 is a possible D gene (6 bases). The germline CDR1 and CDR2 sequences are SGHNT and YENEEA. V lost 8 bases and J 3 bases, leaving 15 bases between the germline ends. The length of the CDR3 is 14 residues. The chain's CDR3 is CASGDRTGTDTQYF. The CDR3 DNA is TGTGCCAGCGGCGACAGGACTGGGACAGATACGCAGTATTTT.

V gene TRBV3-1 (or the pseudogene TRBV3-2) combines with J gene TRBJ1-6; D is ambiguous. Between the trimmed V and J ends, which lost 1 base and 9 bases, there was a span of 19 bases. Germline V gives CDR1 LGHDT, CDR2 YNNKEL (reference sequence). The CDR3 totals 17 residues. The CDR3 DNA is TGTGCCAGCAGCCAAGCTGAATTAAGCCTTTCAGGTTCACCCCTCCACTTT. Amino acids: CASSQAELSLSGSPLHF.

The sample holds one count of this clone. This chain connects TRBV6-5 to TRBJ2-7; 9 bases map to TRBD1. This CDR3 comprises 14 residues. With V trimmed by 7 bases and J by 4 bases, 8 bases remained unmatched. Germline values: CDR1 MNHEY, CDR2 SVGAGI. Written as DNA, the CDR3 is TGTGCCAGCACCCAGGACAGGGGAGAGTACGAGCAGTACTTC. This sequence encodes CASTQDRGEYEQYF.

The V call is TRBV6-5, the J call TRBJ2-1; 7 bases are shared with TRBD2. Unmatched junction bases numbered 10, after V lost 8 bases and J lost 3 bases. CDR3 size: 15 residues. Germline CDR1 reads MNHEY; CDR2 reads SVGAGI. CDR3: CASGSTGGYYNEQFF. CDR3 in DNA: TGTGCCAGCGGGTCAACCGGGGGGTACTACAATGAGCAGTTCTTC.

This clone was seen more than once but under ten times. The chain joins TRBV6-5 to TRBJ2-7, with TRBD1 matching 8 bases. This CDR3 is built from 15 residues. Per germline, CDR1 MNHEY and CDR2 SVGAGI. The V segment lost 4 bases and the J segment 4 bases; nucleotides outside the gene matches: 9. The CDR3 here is CASSSGAGGAYEQYF. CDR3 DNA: TGTGCCAGCAGTTCCGGGGCAGGGGGCGCATACGAGCAGTACTTC.

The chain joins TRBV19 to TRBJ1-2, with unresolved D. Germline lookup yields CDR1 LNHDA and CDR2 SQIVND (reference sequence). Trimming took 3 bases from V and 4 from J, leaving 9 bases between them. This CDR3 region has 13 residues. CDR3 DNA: TGTGCCAGTAGTATCGGGAGGTTCTATGGCTACACCTTC. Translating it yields CASSIGRFYGYTF.